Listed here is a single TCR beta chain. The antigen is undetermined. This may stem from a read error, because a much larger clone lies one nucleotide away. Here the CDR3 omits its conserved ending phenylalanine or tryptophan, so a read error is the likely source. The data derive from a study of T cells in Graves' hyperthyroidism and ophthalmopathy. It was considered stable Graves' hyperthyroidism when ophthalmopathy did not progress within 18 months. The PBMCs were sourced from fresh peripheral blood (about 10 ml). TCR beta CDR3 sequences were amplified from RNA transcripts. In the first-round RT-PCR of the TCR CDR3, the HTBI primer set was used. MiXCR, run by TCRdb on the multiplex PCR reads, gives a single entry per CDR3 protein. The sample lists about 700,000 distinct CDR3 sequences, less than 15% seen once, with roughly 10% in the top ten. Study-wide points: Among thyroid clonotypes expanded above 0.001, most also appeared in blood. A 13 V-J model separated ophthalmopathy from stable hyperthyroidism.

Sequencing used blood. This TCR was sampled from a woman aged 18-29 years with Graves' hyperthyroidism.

CDR3: CASRPSSVGSYEQYL. The CDR3 DNA sequence: TGTGCCAGCAGACCGTCATCCGTTGGCTCCTACGAGCAGTACCTC. The J gene is TRBJ2-7, the V gene TRBV12-3 or TRBV12-4; no reliable D call. This CDR3 is built from 15 residues. Trimming left V 6 bases short and J 0 bases short, with 15 bases between.